This TCR beta chain was captured in a study of beta chain features in type 1 diabetes. Study-level background: The patients were much like the healthy donors in age, gender and cell yields.

Trimming left V 8 bases short and J 6 bases short, with 15 bases between. There are 13 residues in the CDR3. Germline CDR1 and CDR2: SGHRS and YFSETQ. Of the isolated RNA, all was reverse transcribed, and so the sequenced material was expressed TCRB transcripts. Approximately 3.7 million reads per sample on average were obtained from naive, central memory and regulatory T cell samples. Here immunoSEQ multiplex PCR was the method, and the copy in TCRdb shows in-frame clones only, minus some. The sample contains around 320,000 clones, 13% to 15% of which appear only once. This clone was seen more than once but under ten times.

This sequence joins TRBV5-1 and TRBJ2-1; D is undetermined. The TCR sequence derives from a man aged 25 to 45 in good health. Sequencing used central memory CD4+ T cells from blood. Written as DNA, the CDR3 is TGCGCCAGTCACTCCGTGGTGGGCAATGAGCAGTTCTTC. Translated: CASHSVVGNEQFF.